One sample yielded the 17 T cell receptor beta chains listed below, sequenced in a study of shared clonotypes between healthy human individuals. The protocol was immunoSEQ multiplex PCR, while the TCRdb copy is restricted to in-frame clones and leaves out a portion. The table has about 990,000 clones, 75% to 85% seen once; the top ten hold around 0.6%. Material for sequencing was memory CD4+ T cells from PBMCs. Subset in this sample: CD45RA-negative fraction. The receptors originated from a man younger than 35 in good health. Some clones in this sample may be carry-over from other donors' samples.

The chain employs TRBV6-1 and TRBJ1-2; TRBD1 aligns across 9 bases. This CDR3 is 14 amino acids long. Looked up from germline, CDR1 is MNHNS and CDR2 is SASEGT. The V gene end was trimmed by 4 bases and the J gene end by 8 bases; junction bases not matched to a gene: 8. The CDR3 region has the DNA TGTGCCAGCAGTGCCACAGGGGGCGCGGGGGGCTACACCTTC. As protein: CASSATGGAGGYTF.

The chain links TRBV21-1 to TRBJ2-7; TRBD1 is the table's D call, not checked against the DNA. TRBV21-1 is termed a pseudogene. The CDR3 consists of 14 residues. The CDR3 DNA sequence: TGTGCCAGCAGCTATGGTACAGGGGGCTACGAGCAGTACTTC. Amino acid sequence: CASSYGTGGYEQYF.

This chain joins TRBV5-1 and TRBJ1-1; D call uncertain. The CDR3 runs to 15 residues. V lost 3 bases to trimming and J lost 0 bases, with 12 bases between them. Germline V gene sequence: CDR1 SGHRS, CDR2 YFSETQ. Written as DNA, the CDR3 is TGCGCCAGCAGCTCCTCCCAAAGGCTGAACACTGAAGCTTTCTTT. Residues: CASSSSQRLNTEAFF.

V is TRBV25-1 and J is TRBJ2-1; 8 nucleotides line up with TRBD1. Germline V gene sequence: CDR1 MGHDK, CDR2 SYGVNS. The ends lost 7 bases at V and 0 bases at J; junction bases unmatched: 5. The CDR3 is 15 amino acids. The CDR3 spells CASTGQGASYNEQFF. Written as DNA, the CDR3 is TGTGCCAGCACCGGACAGGGAGCCTCCTACAATGAGCAGTTCTTC.

The gene calls are TRBV29-1 and TRBJ1-1, with D possibly matching TRBD1 (5 bases). The germline V and J ends were trimmed by 1 base and 5 bases, with 8 bases remaining between them. Germline CDR1 SQVTM, CDR2 ANQGSEA. The CDR3 sequence is 12 residues long. CDR3 sequence: CSVEVGLTEAFF. The DNA of the CDR3 is TGCAGCGTTGAAGTGGGGCTAACTGAAGCTTTCTTT. Based on the CDR3 plus reference TRBV29-1 and TRBJ1-1, the full variable domain is SAVISQKPSRDICQRGTSLTIQCQVDSQVTMMFWYRQQPGQSLTLIATANQGSEATYESGFVIDKFPISRPNLTFSTLTVSNMSPEDSSIYLCSVEVGLTEAFFGQGTRLTVV.

The V and J genes are TRBV10-1 and TRBJ2-2; TRBD2 matches 8 bases. CDR3 length: 14 amino acids. Germline V gene data show CDR1 as WNHNN and CDR2 as SYGVQD (reference sequence). The J segment lost 5 bases and the V segment lost 7 bases, leaving 6 bases of the junction unmatched. CDR3 DNA: TGCGCCAGCATTGGGGCGGGAGGAACCGGGGAGCTGTTTTTT. Its translation: CASIGAGGTGELFF.

This chain joins TRBV7-3 and TRBJ1-2; D gene unclear. CDR3 length equals 13 residues. Trimming took off 2 bases at V and 0 bases at J, with 4 bases between the two ends. Germline CDR1 and CDR2: SGHTA and FQGTGA. CDR3 DNA sequence: TGTGCCAGCAGCTTAGAAGCTAACTATGGCTACACCTTC. This translates into CASSLEANYGYTF. The whole variable domain, remainder taken from reference TRBV7-3 and TRBJ1-2, is GAGVSQTPSNKVTEKGKYVELRCDPISGHTALYWYRQSLGQGPEFLIYFQGTGAADDSGLPNDRFFAVRPEGSVSTLKIQRTERGDSAVYLCASSLEANYGYTFGSGTRLTVV.

The chain carries TRBV25-1 and TRBJ2-1; 10 positions match TRBD2. Per the germline V gene, CDR1 is MGHDK and CDR2 is SYGVNS. The junction had 3 bases not matched to a gene; V was cut back by 6 bases and J by 4 bases. The length of the CDR3 is 14 residues. The CDR3, as DNA: TGTGCCAGCAGATTAGCGGGGGGATACAATGAGCAGTTCTTC. Protein sequence: CASRLAGGYNEQFF.

The rearrangement joins TRBV2 to TRBJ2-1, with TRBD1 matching 12 bases. The V and J ends lost 4 bases and 6 bases, in that order; junction bases with no gene match: 4. Germline values: CDR1 SNHLY, CDR2 FYNNEI. This CDR3 contains 15 residues. The CDR3 loop reads CASSAGTGGFNEQFF. The DNA of the CDR3 is TGTGCCAGCAGTGCCGGGACAGGGGGCTTCAATGAGCAGTTCTTC.

V gene TRBV4-3 combines with J gene TRBJ2-7; D may match TRBD1 or TRBD2 (5 bases each). From germline, CDR1 is LGHNA and CDR2 YSLEER. This CDR3 has 15 residues. Trimming pared 0 bases from V and 1 base from J, leaving 10 bases between. CDR3 region: CASSQEGGGSYEQYF. In nucleotides, the CDR3 is TGCGCCAGCAGCCAAGAAGGTGGGGGTTCCTACGAGCAGTACTTC.

A remark on this clone: The sample holds other DNA sequences that translate to the same CDR3. The genes are TRBV29-1 and TRBJ2-5; a weak D match, TRBD1 (6 bases). Germline assignment: CDR1 SQVTM and CDR2 ANQGSEA. V was cut by 3 bases and J by 3 bases, with 8 bases left in between. The CDR3 spans 12 residues. This chain's CDR3 is CSVEGAEETQYF. In DNA, the CDR3 is TGCAGCGTTGAGGGGGCTGAAGAGACCCAGTACTTC.

The gene calls are TRBV2 and TRBJ2-1; TRBD2 agrees at 9 bases. This CDR3 has 12 amino acids. Germline V gene lookup returns CDR1 SNHLY and CDR2 FYNNEI. V trimming: 3 bases; J trimming: 11 bases; junction bases outside the gene matches: 2. The CDR3 DNA reads TGTGCCAGCAGTGACCCTAGCGGGAAGCAGTTCTTC. Its translation is CASSDPSGKQFF.

The chain couples TRBV27 to TRBJ2-2; D gene ambiguous. CDR1 is MNHEY and CDR2 is SMNVEV in the germline V gene (reference sequence). The CDR3 is made up of 16 amino acids. The V and J ends lost 7 bases and 0 bases respectively, with 15 bases between them. CDR3 nucleotides: TGTGCCAGCACTGTAAAGGGTGGTCCGAACACCGGGGAGCTGTTTTTT. Translated: CASTVKGGPNTGELFF.

Ten or more counts support this clone. The chain recombines TRBV28 with TRBJ1-2; no definite D call. The V end was cut by 5 bases, the J end by 8 bases, with 12 bases between. Germline assignment: CDR1 MDHEN and CDR2 SYDVKM. The CDR3 has 12 residues. The CDR3 here is CASSLGRVGYTF. Written as DNA, the CDR3 is TGTGCCAGCAGTCTGGGTAGAGTAGGCTACACCTTC.

This chain uses TRBV28 with TRBJ1-2; tentative D call: TRBD1 (5 bases). CDR1 and CDR2 (germline): MDHEN, SYDVKM. Trimming pared 5 bases from V and 5 bases from J, leaving 12 bases between. CDR3 length: 13 amino acids. Written as DNA, the CDR3 is TGTGCCAGCAGTCGTCGGGACCGTTATGGCTACACCTTC. This encodes CASSRRDRYGYTF.

The chain is built from TRBV19 and TRBJ1-2; 9 bases fit TRBD1. Germline trimming cut 4 bases from V and 5 bases from J; bases unmatched to any gene: 5. Germline V gives CDR1 LNHDA, CDR2 SQIVND (reference sequence). This CDR3 is 14 amino acids long. CDR3 residues: CASSTVDRGYGYTF. DNA for the CDR3: TGTGCCAGTAGTACCGTGGACAGGGGATATGGCTACACCTTC.

This sequence joins TRBV9 and TRBJ2-5; D is possibly TRBD1 or TRBD2 (5 bases each). Trimming took 0 bases from V and 8 from J, leaving 20 bases between them. This CDR3 region has 16 residues. CDR1 is SGDLS and CDR2 is YYNGEE in the germline V gene. CDR3 in amino acids: CASSVEPSEVGGTQYF. Written as DNA, the CDR3 is TGTGCCAGCAGCGTAGAGCCGTCGGAGGTTGGGGGAACCCAGTACTTC.